The sequence of this TCR beta chain was determined in a study of blood T cell repertoires in COVID-19. J gave up 7 bases and V 10 bases, and 15 bases lay outside the gene matches. The CDR3 extends over 14 amino acids. Looked up from germline, CDR1 is MNHEY and CDR2 is SVGAGI. Sequenced by immunoSEQ multiplex PCR; TCRdb stores in-frame clones only, minus some. The sample records 44,000 or so clones, less than 85% being singletons. This rearrangement joins TRBV6-5 to TRBJ2-7; 8 bases fit TRBD1. Sequencing was done on a sample of peripheral blood. The receptor was isolated from a man aged 50 to 59 with active COVID-19. The CDR3 DNA reads as TGTGCCACGACCAAGACAGGGGATTTGGGAGAGCAGTACTTC. Its translation is CATTKTGDLGEQYF.